The T cell receptor beta chain described here comes from a study of blood T cell repertoires in COVID-19 (TCRdb year 2020). Notes on the research overall: Samples from collaborators originated in the United States, Italy and Spain and spanned both the acute and convalescent phases of COVID-19. The prospective study material was composed of cDNA or gDNA derived from T cells, B-cell-depleted T cells, or PBMCs. Deeply sampled blood TCRbeta repertoires from subjects exposed to, actively infected with, or recovered from COVID-19 were included in the dataset. A freely available public database, intended as a resource for researchers studying the immune response to SARS-CoV-2, is where the repertoires were released. Samples came from the ongoing ImmuneRACE study (first 160 participants) plus 1,254 subjects from 6 global collaborators. Sample metadata almost always included a de-identified subject ID, COVID-19 status, age in years and sex. Where HLA class I and class II types were available, the types were taken from metadata supplied by the sample provider, not from assay-based typing.

Ends trimmed: V by 3 bases, J by 4 bases; bases unmatched to a gene: 3. There are 15 amino acids in the CDR3, from cysteine to phenylalanine inclusive. Only the CDR3 portion is preserved as DNA: 45 bases, with reading frame beginning at the first base. As encoded in the germline V gene, CDR1 is SGHTA while CDR2 is FQGNSA. This clone was seen once. What this receptor recognizes is not known. Base qualities are not recorded, but no much larger clone differs from it by a single base. Participants in the prospective study were aged roughly 18 to 89 years, lived in about two dozen United States geographic areas, and enrolled through a virtual design. Cohort assignment in the prospective study relied on participant-reported clinical history from a screening survey and a study questionnaire. For ImmuneRACE Cohort 3, a participant was defined as recovered based on two consecutive negative NP/OP PCR tests, clearance by a healthcare professional, or resolution of symptoms. In the prospective study, whole blood, serum and a nasopharyngeal or oropharyngeal swab were collected from each participant by mobile phlebotomists. Over an approximately 2-month period, participants in the prospective study had the option of providing additional blood draws and questionnaires. Before DNA extraction, blood samples from the prospective study were shipped at room temperature or frozen.

The study at large found these results: How much clinical and demographic metadata was included differed by source and by participant, and the metadata was provided uncurated.

TCRbeta CDR3 regions were amplified from genomic DNA using the immunoSEQ Assay, a bias-controlled multiplex PCR. Concerning the study's data processing: Nucleated cell counts per sample were estimated from amplification of reference gene primers within the assay. To quantify the absolute abundance of each unique TCRbeta CDR3 rearrangement, sequence reads were collapsed and filtered. Productive Simpson clonality was computed per sample as the square root of Simpson's diversity index over productive rearrangements. What TCRdb holds here is the immuneACCESS table cut down to in-frame rearrangements. Part of the clones is not present; checked against another copy, under half of the missing clones reflect an unresolved V gene, and the others are unexplained. V, J and clone size were drawn from that table, and D and trimming were deduced from the DNA. The sample data list fewer than 450,000 clones, and about 90% of these were observed just once. Together, the top ten hold about 0.93% of the sample.

The receptor was derived from a woman in her 30s who had recovered from COVID-19. The chain is made from TRBV7-2 and TRBJ2-2, with 9 bases aligning to TRBD2. Sequenced sample: PBMCs or T cells enriched from blood (not recorded which). This receptor carries the CDR3 CASSFETSGTGELFF. The nucleotide sequence reads TGTGCCAGCAGCTTTGAGACTAGCGGCACCGGGGAGCTGTTTTTT. With the rest looked up from the reference TRBV7-2 and TRBJ2-2 genes rather than sequenced, the full variable domain is GAGVSQSPSNKVTEKGKDVELRCDPISGHTALYWYRQSLGQGLEFLIYFQGNSAPDKSGLPSDRFSAERTGGSVSTLTIQRTQQEDSAVYLCASSFETSGTGELFFGEGSRLTVL.